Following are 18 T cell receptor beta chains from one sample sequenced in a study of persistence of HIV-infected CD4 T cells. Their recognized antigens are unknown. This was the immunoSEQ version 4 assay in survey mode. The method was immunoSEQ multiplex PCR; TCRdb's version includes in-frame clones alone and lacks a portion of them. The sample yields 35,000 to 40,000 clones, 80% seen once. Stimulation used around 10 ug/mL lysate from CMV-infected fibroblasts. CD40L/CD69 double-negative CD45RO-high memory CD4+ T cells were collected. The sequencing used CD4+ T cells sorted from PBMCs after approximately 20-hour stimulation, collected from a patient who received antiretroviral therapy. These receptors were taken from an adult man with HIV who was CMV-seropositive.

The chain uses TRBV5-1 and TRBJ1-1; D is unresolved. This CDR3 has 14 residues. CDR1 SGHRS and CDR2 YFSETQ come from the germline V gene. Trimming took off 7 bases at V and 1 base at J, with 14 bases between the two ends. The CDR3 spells CASQAGSGNTEAFF. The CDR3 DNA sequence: TGCGCCAGCCAGGCGGGGTCAGGGAACACTGAAGCTTTCTTT.

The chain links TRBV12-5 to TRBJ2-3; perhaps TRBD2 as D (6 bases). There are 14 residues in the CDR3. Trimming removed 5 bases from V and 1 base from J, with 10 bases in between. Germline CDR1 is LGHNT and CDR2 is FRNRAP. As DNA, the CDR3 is TGTGCTAGTGGTCTAGCGTCAGGCACAGATACGCAGTATTTT. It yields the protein CASGLASGTDTQYF.

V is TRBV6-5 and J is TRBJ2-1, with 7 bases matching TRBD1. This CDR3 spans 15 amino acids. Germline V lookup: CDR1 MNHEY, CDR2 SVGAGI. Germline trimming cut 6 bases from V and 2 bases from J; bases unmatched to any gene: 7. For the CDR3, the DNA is TGTGCCAGCAGACCCGGGACAGTCACCTACAATGAGCAGTTCTTC. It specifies CASRPGTVTYNEQFF.

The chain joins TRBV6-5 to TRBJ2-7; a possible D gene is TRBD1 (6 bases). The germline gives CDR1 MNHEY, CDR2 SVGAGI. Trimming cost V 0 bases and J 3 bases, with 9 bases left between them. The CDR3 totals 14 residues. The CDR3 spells CASSYSQGSYEQYF. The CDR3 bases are TGTGCCAGCAGTTACTCCCAGGGGAGCTACGAGCAGTACTTC.

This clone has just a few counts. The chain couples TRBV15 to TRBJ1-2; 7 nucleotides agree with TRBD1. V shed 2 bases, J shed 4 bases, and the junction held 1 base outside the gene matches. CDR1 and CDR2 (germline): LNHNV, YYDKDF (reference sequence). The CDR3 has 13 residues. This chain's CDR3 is CATSRSGGYGYTF. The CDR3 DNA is TGTGCCACCAGCAGATCAGGGGGCTATGGCTACACCTTC.

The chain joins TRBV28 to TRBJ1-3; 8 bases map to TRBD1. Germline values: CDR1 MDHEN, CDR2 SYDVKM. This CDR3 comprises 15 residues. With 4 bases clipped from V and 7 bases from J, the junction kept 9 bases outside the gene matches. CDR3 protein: CASSSRTGRWNTIYF. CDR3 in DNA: TGTGCCAGCAGTTCTCGGACAGGGAGGTGGAACACCATATATTTT.

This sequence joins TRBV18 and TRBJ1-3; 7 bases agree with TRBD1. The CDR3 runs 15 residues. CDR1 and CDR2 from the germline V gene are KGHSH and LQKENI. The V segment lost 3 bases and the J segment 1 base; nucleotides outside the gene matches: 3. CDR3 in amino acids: CASSPGQTSGNTIYF. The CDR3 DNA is TGTGCCAGCTCACCGGGACAGACGTCTGGAAACACCATATATTTT.

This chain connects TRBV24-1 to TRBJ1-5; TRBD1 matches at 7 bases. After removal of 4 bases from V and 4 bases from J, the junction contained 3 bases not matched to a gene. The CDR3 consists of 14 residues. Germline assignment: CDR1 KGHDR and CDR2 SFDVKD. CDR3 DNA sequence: TGTGCCACCAGTGACGGGACAGAGAATCAGCCCCAGCATTTT. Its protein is CATSDGTENQPQHF.

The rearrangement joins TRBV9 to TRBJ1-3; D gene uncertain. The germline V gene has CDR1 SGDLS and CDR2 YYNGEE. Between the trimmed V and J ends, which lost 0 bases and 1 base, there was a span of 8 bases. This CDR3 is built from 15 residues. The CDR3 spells CASSVVGGSGNTIYF. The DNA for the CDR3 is TGTGCCAGCAGCGTAGTTGGCGGTTCTGGAAACACCATATATTTT.

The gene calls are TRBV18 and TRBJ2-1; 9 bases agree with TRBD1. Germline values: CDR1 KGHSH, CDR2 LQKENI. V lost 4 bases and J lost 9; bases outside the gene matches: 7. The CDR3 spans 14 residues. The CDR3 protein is CASSRDRVMSEQFF. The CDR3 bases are TGTGCCAGCTCACGGGACAGGGTGATGAGTGAGCAGTTCTTC.

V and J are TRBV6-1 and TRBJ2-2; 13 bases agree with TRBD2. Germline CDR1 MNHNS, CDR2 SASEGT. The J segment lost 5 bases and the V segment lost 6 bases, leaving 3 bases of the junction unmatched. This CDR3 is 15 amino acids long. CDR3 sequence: CASRGGLAGTGELFF. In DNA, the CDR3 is TGTGCCAGCAGGGGGGGACTAGCGGGGACCGGGGAGCTGTTTTTT.

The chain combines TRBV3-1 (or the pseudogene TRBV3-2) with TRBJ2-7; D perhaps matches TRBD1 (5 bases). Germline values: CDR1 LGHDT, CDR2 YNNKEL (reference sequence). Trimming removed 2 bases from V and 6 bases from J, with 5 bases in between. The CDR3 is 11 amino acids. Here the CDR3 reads CASSQTGEQYF. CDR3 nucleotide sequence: TGTGCCAGCAGCCAAACAGGCGAGCAGTACTTC.

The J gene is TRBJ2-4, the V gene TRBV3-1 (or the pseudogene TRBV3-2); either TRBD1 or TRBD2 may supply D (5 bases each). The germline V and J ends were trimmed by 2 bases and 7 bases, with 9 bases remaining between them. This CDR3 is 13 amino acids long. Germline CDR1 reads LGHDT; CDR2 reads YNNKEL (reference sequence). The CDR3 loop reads CASSQPGPNIQYF. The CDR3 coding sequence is TGTGCCAGCAGCCAACCGGGACCGAACATTCAGTACTTC.

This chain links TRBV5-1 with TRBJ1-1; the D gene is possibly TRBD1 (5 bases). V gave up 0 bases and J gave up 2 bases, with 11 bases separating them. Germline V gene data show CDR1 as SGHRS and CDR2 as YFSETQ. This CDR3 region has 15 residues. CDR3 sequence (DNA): TGCGCCAGCAGCTTGGAGGACACCACTAACACTGAAGCTTTCTTT. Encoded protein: CASSLEDTTNTEAFF. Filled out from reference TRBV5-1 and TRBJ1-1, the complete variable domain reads KAGVTQTPRYLIKTRGQQVTLSCSPISGHRSVSWYQQTPGQGLQFLFEYFSETQRNKGNFPGRFSGRQFSNSRSEMNVSTLELGDSALYLCASSLEDTTNTEAFFGQGTRLTVV.

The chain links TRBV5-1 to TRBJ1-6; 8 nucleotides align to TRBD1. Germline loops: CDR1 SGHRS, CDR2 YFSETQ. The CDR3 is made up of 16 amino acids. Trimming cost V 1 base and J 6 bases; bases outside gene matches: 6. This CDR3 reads CASSLTPDRANSPLHF. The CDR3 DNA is TGCGCCAGCAGCTTGACCCCGGACAGGGCTAATTCACCCCTCCACTTT.

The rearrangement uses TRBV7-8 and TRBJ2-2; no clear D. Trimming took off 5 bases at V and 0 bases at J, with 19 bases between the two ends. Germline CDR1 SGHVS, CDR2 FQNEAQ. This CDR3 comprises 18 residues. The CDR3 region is CASSPRLGFPSNTGELFF. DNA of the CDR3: TGTGCCAGCAGCCCCCGGCTAGGTTTTCCGTCGAACACCGGGGAGCTGTTTTTT.

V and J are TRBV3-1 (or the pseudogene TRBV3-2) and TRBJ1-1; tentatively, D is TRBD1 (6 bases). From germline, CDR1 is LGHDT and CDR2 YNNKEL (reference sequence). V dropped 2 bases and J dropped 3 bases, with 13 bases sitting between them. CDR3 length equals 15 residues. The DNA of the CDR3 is TGTGCCAGCAGCCAAATGTTGGGGGCGGACACTGAAGCTTTCTTT. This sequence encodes CASSQMLGADTEAFF.

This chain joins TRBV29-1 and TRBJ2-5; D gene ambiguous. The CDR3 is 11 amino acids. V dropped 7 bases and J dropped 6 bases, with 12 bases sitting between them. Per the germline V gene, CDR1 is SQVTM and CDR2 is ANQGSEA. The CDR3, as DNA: TGCAGCGCAAGGGATGGGCAGACCCAGTACTTC. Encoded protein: CSARDGQTQYF.